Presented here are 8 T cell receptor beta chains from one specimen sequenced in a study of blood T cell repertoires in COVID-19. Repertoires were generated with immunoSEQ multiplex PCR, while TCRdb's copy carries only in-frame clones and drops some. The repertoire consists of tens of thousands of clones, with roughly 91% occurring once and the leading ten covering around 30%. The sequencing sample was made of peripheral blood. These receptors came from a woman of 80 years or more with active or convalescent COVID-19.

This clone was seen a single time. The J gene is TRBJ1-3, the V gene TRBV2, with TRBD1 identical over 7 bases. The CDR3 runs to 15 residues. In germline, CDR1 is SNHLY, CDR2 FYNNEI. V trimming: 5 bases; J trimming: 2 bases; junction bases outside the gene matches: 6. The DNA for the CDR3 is TGTGCCAGCAGTCGCGACACAGGGGCTGGAAACACCATATATTTT. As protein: CASSRDTGAGNTIYF.

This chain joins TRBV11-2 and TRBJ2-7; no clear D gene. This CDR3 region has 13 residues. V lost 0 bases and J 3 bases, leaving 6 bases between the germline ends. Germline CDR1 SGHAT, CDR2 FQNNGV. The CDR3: CASSLERIYEQYF. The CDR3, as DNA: TGTGCCAGCAGCTTAGAGAGGATCTACGAGCAGTACTTC.

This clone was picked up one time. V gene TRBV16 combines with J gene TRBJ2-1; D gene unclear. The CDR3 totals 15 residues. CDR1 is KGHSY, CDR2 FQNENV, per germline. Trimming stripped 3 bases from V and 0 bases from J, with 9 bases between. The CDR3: CASSHTDISYNEQFF. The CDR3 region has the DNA TGTGCCAGCAGCCACACAGATATCTCCTACAATGAGCAGTTCTTC. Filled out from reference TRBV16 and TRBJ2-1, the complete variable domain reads GEEVAQTPKHLVRGEGQKAKLYCAPIKGHSYVFWYQQVLKNEFKFLISFQNENVFDETGMPKERFSAKCLPNSPCSLEIQATKLEDSAVYFCASSHTDISYNEQFFGPGTRLTVL.

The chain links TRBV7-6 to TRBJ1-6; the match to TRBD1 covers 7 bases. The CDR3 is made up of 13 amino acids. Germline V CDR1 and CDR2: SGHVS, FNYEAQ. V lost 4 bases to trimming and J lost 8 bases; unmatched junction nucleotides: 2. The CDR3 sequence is CASSYRGDSPLHF. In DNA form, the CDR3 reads TGTGCCAGCAGCTACAGGGGTGATTCACCCCTCCACTTT.

The CDR3, as DNA: TGTGCCAGCTCACCACCGGGACAGTCCTACGAGCAGTACTTC. Amino acid sequence: CASSPPGQSYEQYF. This rearrangement joins TRBV18 to TRBJ2-7, with 7 bases fitting TRBD1. V was pared by 0 bases and J by 1 base, with 0 bases of the junction left unmatched. CDR1 is KGHSH and CDR2 is LQKENI in the germline V gene. The length of the CDR3 is 14 residues.

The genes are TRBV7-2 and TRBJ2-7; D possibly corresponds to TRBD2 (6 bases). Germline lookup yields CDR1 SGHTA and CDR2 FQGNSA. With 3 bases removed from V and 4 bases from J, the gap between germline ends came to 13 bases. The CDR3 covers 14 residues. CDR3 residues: CASSFKLAGYEQYF. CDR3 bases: TGTGCCAGCAGCTTTAAACTAGCTGGGTACGAGCAGTACTTC. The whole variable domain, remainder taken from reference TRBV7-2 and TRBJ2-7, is GAGVSQSPSNKVTEKGKDVELRCDPISGHTALYWYRQSLGQGLEFLIYFQGNSAPDKSGLPSDRFSAERTGGSVSTLTIQRTQQEDSAVYLCASSFKLAGYEQYFGPGTRLTVT.

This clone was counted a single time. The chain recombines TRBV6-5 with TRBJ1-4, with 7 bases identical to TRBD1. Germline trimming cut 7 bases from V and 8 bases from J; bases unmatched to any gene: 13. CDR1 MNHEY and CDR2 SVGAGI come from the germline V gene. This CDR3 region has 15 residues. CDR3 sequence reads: CASKLNRGGLEKLFF. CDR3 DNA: TGTGCCAGCAAACTTAACAGGGGAGGCCTCGAAAAACTGTTTTTT.

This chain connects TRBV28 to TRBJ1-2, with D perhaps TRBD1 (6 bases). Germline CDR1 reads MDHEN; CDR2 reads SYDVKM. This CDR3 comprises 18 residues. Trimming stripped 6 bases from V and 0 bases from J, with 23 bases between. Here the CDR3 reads CASRPSFTGWIANYGYTF. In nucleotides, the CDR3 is TGTGCCAGCAGACCCAGTTTTACAGGGTGGATCGCTAACTATGGCTACACCTTC.